The 22 T cell receptor beta chains below were found in one sample sequenced in a study of blood T cell repertoires in COVID-19 (dated by TCRdb to between 2020 and 2021). Libraries were made using the immunoSEQ multiplex PCR assay. Entries here come from immuneACCESS through TCRdb and include only in-frame sequences with V and J called. Some clones fail to appear in such tables; in the studies checked, an unresolved V gene covers under half of the shortfall, and the cause of the remainder is unknown. This sample holds about 210,000 clones; roughly 85% were observed only once. The ten largest clones add up to roughly 2.2% of the sample. The specimen sequenced was peripheral blood. These receptors were collected from an older woman with COVID-19, enrolled during active disease.

The rearrangement uses TRBV14 and TRBJ1-2; D is ambiguous. This CDR3 contains 15 residues. V was trimmed by 2 bases and J by 6 bases, leaving 16 bases between them. Germline lookup yields CDR1 SGHDN and CDR2 FVKESK. CDR3 DNA sequence: TGTGCCAGCAGCCAAATGATACGGTCACCTGATGGCTACACCTTC. This gives the protein CASSQMIRSPDGYTF. The full variable domain, completed using reference TRBV14 and TRBJ1-2, is EAGVTQFPSHSVIEKGQTVTLRCDPISGHDNLYWYRRVMGKEIKFLLHFVKESKQDESGMPNNRFLAERTGGTYSTLKVQPAELEDSGVYFCASSQMIRSPDGYTFGSGTRLTVV.

The chain carries TRBV7-3 and TRBJ2-3; 9 bases fit TRBD2. Per germline, CDR1 SGHTA and CDR2 FQGTGA. CDR3 length: 16 amino acids. Unmatched junction bases numbered 3, after V lost 2 bases and J lost 0 bases. The CDR3 loop reads CASSLGLAGSTDTQYF. The CDR3 nucleotides read TGTGCCAGCAGCTTAGGCCTAGCGGGAAGCACAGATACGCAGTATTTT.

The chain links TRBV5-5 to TRBJ1-1; D is perhaps TRBD1 (5 bases). Germline loops: CDR1 SGHKS, CDR2 YYEKEE (reference sequence). CDR3 length equals 17 residues. Trimming stripped 2 bases from V and 4 bases from J, with 21 bases between. The CDR3 DNA reads TGTGCCAGCAGCTTCGGCCGTGGGGCCCTCGGGGGCACTGAAGCTTTCTTT. Protein product: CASSFGRGALGGTEAFF.

V usage is TRBV27 and J usage is TRBJ2-7; maybe TRBD2 (5 bases). The CDR3 contains 15 residues. Trimming cost V 10 bases and J 0 bases, with 19 bases left between them. Germline V gene lookup returns CDR1 MNHEY and CDR2 SMNVEV (reference sequence). This CDR3 is CATASGSLYSYEQYF. The CDR3 region has the DNA TGTGCCACCGCCTCGGGGTCCCTATACTCCTACGAGCAGTACTTC.

The gene calls are TRBV2 and TRBJ1-1; D may be TRBD1 (6 bases). From germline, CDR1 is SNHLY and CDR2 FYNNEI. The V and J ends lost 5 bases and 4 bases respectively, with 17 bases between them. This CDR3 region has 15 residues. This chain's CDR3 is CASSNQGFVGTEAFF. The CDR3 nucleotides are TGTGCCAGCAGTAATCAGGGGTTTGTAGGCACTGAAGCTTTCTTT.

The V call is TRBV6-5, the J call TRBJ1-2; D may be TRBD1 (5 bases). CDR1 is MNHEY, CDR2 SVGAGI, per germline. Deletions cut 6 bases from V and 3 bases from J, with 14 bases between. The length of the CDR3 is 14 residues. CDR3 amino acids: CASRMGPTYYGYTF. CDR3 coding DNA: TGTGCCAGCAGAATGGGGCCGACCTACTATGGCTACACCTTC.

The CDR3 protein is CASTPSGAPGDTQYF. Written as DNA, the CDR3 is TGTGCCAGCACCCCATCGGGAGCTCCGGGAGATACGCAGTATTTT. The chain uses TRBV5-4 and TRBJ2-3, with a possible D match to TRBD2 (6 bases). This CDR3 region has 15 residues. V was trimmed by 6 bases and J by 5 bases, leaving 19 bases between them. The germline gives CDR1 SGHNT, CDR2 YYREEE (reference sequence).

The chain has TRBV9 and TRBJ1-2, with 8 bases matching TRBD1. CDR1 SGDLS and CDR2 YYNGEE come from the germline V gene. CDR3 length equals 21 residues. With V trimmed by 5 bases and J by 1 base, 25 bases remained unmatched. The CDR3: CASSKLALSLTGATINYGYTF. The CDR3 DNA is TGTGCCAGCAGTAAGTTAGCCCTCTCTCTGACAGGGGCGACCATTAACTATGGCTACACCTTC.

The V call is TRBV4-2, the J call TRBJ2-5; possible D gene TRBD2, 7 bases. Germline assignment: CDR1 LGHNA and CDR2 YNFKEQ. Trimming stripped 4 bases from V and 1 base from J, with 19 bases between. The CDR3 is 17 amino acids. CDR3 nucleotide sequence: TGTGCCAGCAGCCTGACGGGGCGGGGGCCTATCCAAGAGACCCAGTACTTC. This codes for CASSLTGRGPIQETQYF.

V usage is TRBV14 and J usage is TRBJ2-7; TRBD2 aligns across 7 bases. This CDR3 contains 15 residues. Unmatched junction bases numbered 9, after V lost 1 base and J lost 6 bases. Germline V gene sequence: CDR1 SGHDN, CDR2 FVKESK. In DNA form, the CDR3 reads TGTGCCAGCAGCCAAGCAGGACTAGGCAAATCCGAGCAGTACTTC. This translates into CASSQAGLGKSEQYF.

The count of this clone is one. The chain couples TRBV3-1 (or the pseudogene TRBV3-2) to TRBJ1-1, with TRBD1 as a possible D gene (6 bases). Germline lookup yields CDR1 LGHDT and CDR2 YNNKEL (reference sequence). Trimming pared 4 bases from V and 4 bases from J, leaving 10 bases between. The CDR3 runs to 13 residues. The CDR3 sequence is CASSRTVATEAFF. DNA for the CDR3: TGTGCCAGCAGCCGGACAGTCGCCACTGAAGCTTTCTTT.

The chain recombines TRBV11-3 with TRBJ1-1; D may be TRBD1 (5 bases). The CDR3 consists of 15 residues. Trimming pared 5 bases from V and 5 bases from J, leaving 18 bases between. CDR1 SGHNT and CDR2 YENEEA come from the germline V gene. CDR3 sequence (DNA): TGTGCCAGCAGCGGGCAGGCGGTGCCAGGGACTGAAGCTTTCTTT. As protein: CASSGQAVPGTEAFF.

V gene TRBV7-9 combines with J gene TRBJ1-1; D perhaps matches TRBD1 (5 bases). V was shortened by 3 bases and J by 0 bases, with 5 bases between the two germline ends. The germline V gene has CDR1 SEHNR and CDR2 FQNEAQ (reference sequence). This CDR3 contains 13 residues. The CDR3 region is CASSLTVNTEAFF. The CDR3 nucleotides are TGTGCCAGCAGCTTGACAGTGAACACTGAAGCTTTCTTT.

In regard to this clone: One junction end disagrees with the germline gene, perhaps due to a read error. The CDR3 loop is CSVEEGRITDF. The CDR3 DNA is TGCAGCGTTGAAGAAGGCAGGATAACGGACTTC. This sequence joins TRBV29-1 and TRBJ2-4; no reliable D call. The CDR3 is made up of 11 amino acids. Looked up from germline, CDR1 is SQVTM and CDR2 is ANQGSEA.

J is TRBJ1-2 and V is TRBV15; the D gene is possibly TRBD1 (6 bases). Trimming stripped 0 bases from V and 4 bases from J, with 12 bases between. Germline CDR1 reads LNHNV; CDR2 reads YYDKDF (reference sequence). CDR3 length: 15 amino acids. The CDR3 reads CATSREAGASYGYTF. CDR3 coding DNA: TGTGCCACCAGCAGAGAGGCAGGGGCGAGCTATGGCTACACCTTC. Drawing the rest from reference TRBV15 and TRBJ1-2, the complete variable domain is DAMVIQNPRYQVTQFGKPVTLSCSQTLNHNVMYWYQQKSSQAPKLLFHYYDKDFNNEADTPDNFQSRRPNTSFCFLDIRSPGLGDTAMYLCATSREAGASYGYTFGSGTRLTVV.

This chain joins TRBV3-1 (or the pseudogene TRBV3-2) and TRBJ1-1, with D perhaps matching TRBD1 (6 bases). CDR1 is LGHDT and CDR2 is YNNKEL in the germline V gene (reference sequence). The CDR3 totals 14 residues. V lost 3 bases to trimming and J lost 4 bases, with 12 bases between them. The CDR3 DNA is TGTGCCAGCAGCCACCGGGGGGGCACCACTGAAGCTTTCTTT. Protein: CASSHRGGTTEAFF.

This clone showed up just a few times. The chain links TRBV2 to TRBJ1-2; 7 nucleotides align to TRBD1. CDR3 length: 14 amino acids. V gave up 2 bases and J gave up 4 bases; unmatched junction bases: 4. The germline V gene has CDR1 SNHLY and CDR2 FYNNEI. The CDR3 DNA sequence: TGTGCCAGCAGTGAAACAGGGGAGGTCTATGGCTACACCTTC. It translates to CASSETGEVYGYTF. The entire variable domain, with the rest obtained from reference TRBV2 and TRBJ1-2, is as follows: EPEVTQTPSHQVTQMGQEVILRCVPISNHLYFYWYRQILGQKVEFLVSFYNNEISEKSEIFDDQFSVERPDGSNFTLKIRSTKLEDSAMYFCASSETGEVYGYTFGSGTRLTVV.

On this clone itself: One end of the junction varies from germline; a read error may be responsible. The rearrangement links TRBV4-1 to TRBJ1-1; weak D call: TRBD1 (5 bases). CDR1 is MGHRA and CDR2 is YSYEKL in the germline V gene. The CDR3 spans 15 residues. CDR3 coding DNA: TGCGCCAGCAGTCAAGTTTCTTGGGGCCGCCAGGGAGCTTTCTTT. It is translated as CASSQVSWGRQGAFF.

The chain combines TRBV3-1 (or the pseudogene TRBV3-2) with TRBJ2-7; D is ambiguous. With 3 bases removed from V and 0 bases from J, the gap between germline ends came to 6 bases. The CDR3 totals 13 residues. Germline assignment: CDR1 LGHDT and CDR2 YNNKEL (reference sequence). DNA for the CDR3: TGTGCCAGCAGCCAGGGCGACTCCTACGAGCAGTACTTC. Residues: CASSQGDSYEQYF.

The chain uses TRBV30 and TRBJ1-1; TRBD1 aligns across 9 bases. The CDR3 contains 15 residues. Germline V gives CDR1 GTSNPN, CDR2 SVGIG (reference sequence). V dropped 0 bases and J dropped 0; count of bases not matched to a gene: 2. The DNA of the CDR3 is TGTGCCTGGAGTGTACGGGACAGGGTGAACACTGAAGCTTTCTTT. It translates to CAWSVRDRVNTEAFF. The full variable domain, with the rest looked up from reference TRBV30 and TRBJ1-1, is SQTIHQWPATLVQPVGSPLSLECTVEGTSNPNLYWYRQAAGRGLQLLFYSVGIGQISSEVPQNLSASRPQDRQFILSSKKLLLSDSGFYLCAWSVRDRVNTEAFFGQGTRLTVV.

J is TRBJ1-2 and V is TRBV3-1 (or the pseudogene TRBV3-2); unclear D gene. Germline CDR1 reads LGHDT; CDR2 reads YNNKEL (reference sequence). V was clipped by 4 bases and J by 5 bases, with 11 bases between them. This CDR3 contains 13 residues. CDR3 DNA: TGTGCCAGCAGCCCTACAGTCTATTATGGCTACACCTTC. This gives the protein CASSPTVYYGYTF.

V is TRBV6-5 and J is TRBJ2-7, with TRBD1 as a possible D gene (5 bases). Trimming removed 7 bases at V and 2 bases at J, with 9 bases between. Germline V gene data show CDR1 as MNHEY and CDR2 as SVGAGI. The CDR3 is made up of 12 amino acids. The CDR3 nucleotides read TGTGCCAGCACGGACATAACCTACGAGCAGTACTTC. It translates to CASTDITYEQYF.